The 18 T cell receptor beta chains in this list originate from one sample, sequenced in a study of blood T cells in healthy people across ages. With a J-beta primer mix and a sample-barcoded 5' primer, a second PCR ran about 7 to 12 cycles. TCRdb re-derived calls from the 5' RACE reads in MiXCR, one entry per CDR3 protein. The sample consists of 800,000 to 950,000 distinct CDR3 sequences, under 35% of them appearing once. This sample was also put to use in a study of T cells of mothers and their children.

Specimen: blood. These receptors came from a woman aged 40 to 50 in good health.

This clonotype has more than one count but fewer than ten. This rearrangement joins TRBV24-1 to TRBJ2-5; 9 bases are shared with TRBD2. V dropped 5 bases and J dropped 2; count of bases not matched to a gene: 2. This CDR3 contains 14 residues. The germline CDR1 and CDR2 sequences are KGHDR and SFDVKD. CDR3 in DNA: TGTGCCACCAGTGTCAGCGGGGGGCAAGAGACCCAGTACTTC. Protein product: CATSVSGGQETQYF.

This clonotype was observed at least ten times. Here the CDR3 reads CASSSHGNTEAFF. The CDR3 region has the DNA TGTGCCAGCAGCTCTCACGGGAACACTGAAGCTTTCTTT. This chain links TRBV7-6 with TRBJ1-1; D is ambiguous. V was pared by 4 bases and J by 1 base, with 7 bases between. This CDR3 has 13 residues. Germline loops: CDR1 SGHVS, CDR2 FNYEAQ.

Worth noting for this clonotype: The junction shows a germline mismatch at one end, possibly a read error. The rearrangement links TRBV7-9 to TRBJ2-1; possibly TRBD1 or TRBD2 for D (5 bases each). Germline loops: CDR1 SEHNR, CDR2 FQNEAQ (reference sequence). The length of the CDR3 is 15 residues. The CDR3, as DNA: TGTACCAGCAGCTTACCGGGGACCTCCTACAATGAGCAGTTCTTC. Its protein is CTSSLPGTSYNEQFF. Drawing the rest from reference TRBV7-9 and TRBJ2-1, the complete variable domain is DTGVSQNPRHKITKRGQNVTFRCDPISEHNRLYWYRQTLGQGPEFLTYFQNEAQLEKSRLLSDRFSAERPKGSFSTLEIQRTEQGDSAMYLCTSSLPGTSYNEQFFGPGTRLTVL.

Turning to this clonotype: Mismatch with germline at one junction end may stem from a read error. J is TRBJ2-1 and V is TRBV7-9; 7 positions match TRBD1. The CDR3 has 16 amino acids. Germline V CDR1 and CDR2: SEHNR, FQNEAQ (reference sequence). The CDR3 bases are TGTGCCGGCAGCTCGAGGACAGGAGTTCCCTACAATGAGCAGTTCTTC. It is translated as CAGSSRTGVPYNEQFF. Full variable domain (missing parts from reference TRBV7-9 and TRBJ2-1): DTGVSQNPRHKITKRGQNVTFRCDPISEHNRLYWYRQTLGQGPEFLTYFQNEAQLEKSRLLSDRFSAERPKGSFSTLEIQRTEQGDSAMYLCAGSSRTGVPYNEQFFGPGTRLTVL.

This clonotype was picked up a small number of times. This chain connects TRBV6-1 to TRBJ1-1, with D possibly being TRBD1 (6 bases). Deletions cut 10 bases from V and 4 bases from J, with 19 bases between. The germline V gene encodes CDR1 MNHNS and CDR2 SASEGT. This CDR3 comprises 14 residues. This CDR3 reads CATTRGAGATEAFF. In DNA, the CDR3 is TGTGCCACAACACGGGGGGCAGGGGCCACTGAAGCTTTCTTT.

This clonotype was detected once. V is TRBV20-1 and J is TRBJ2-5, with TRBD2 identical over 7 bases. The CDR3 extends over 15 amino acids. J lost 11 bases, V lost 2 bases, and 17 bases had no gene match. The germline V gene encodes CDR1 DFQATT and CDR2 SNEGSKA (reference sequence). CDR3 loop: CSARIAGSDYNEQYF. As DNA, the CDR3 is TGCAGTGCTAGAATAGCGGGTTCCGACTACAATGAGCAGTACTTC.

The chain uses TRBV20-1 and TRBJ1-2, with no clear D. V gave up 1 base and J gave up 0 bases, with 6 bases separating them. Looked up from germline, CDR1 is DFQATT and CDR2 is SNEGSKA (reference sequence). This CDR3 is built from 13 residues. The CDR3 spells CSARALSNYGYTF. As DNA, the CDR3 is TGCAGTGCTAGAGCCTTATCTAACTATGGCTACACCTTC.

This clonotype was seen only a few times. This chain uses TRBV30 with TRBJ2-5, with D perhaps assigned TRBD1 or TRBD2 (5 bases each). This CDR3 comprises 12 residues. Germline V gene lookup returns CDR1 GTSNPN and CDR2 SVGIG (reference sequence). Trimming removed 3 bases at V and 4 bases at J, with 9 bases between. The CDR3 DNA is TGTGCCTGGAGGGGGGTCTCAGAGACCCAGTACTTC. As protein: CAWRGVSETQYF.

V gene TRBV5-5 combines with J gene TRBJ2-1, with D hard to call. The germline gives CDR1 SGHKS, CDR2 YYEKEE (reference sequence). The V end was cut by 0 bases, the J end by 3 bases, with 16 bases between. The CDR3 is 17 amino acids. CDR3 loop: CASSLVSRNRLYNEQFF. CDR3 sequence (DNA): TGTGCCAGCAGCTTGGTGTCTAGAAATCGTCTCTACAATGAGCAGTTCTTC.

The sample holds many counts of this clonotype. This may stem from a read error, because a much larger clone lies one nucleotide away. The V call is TRBV20-1, the J call TRBJ2-7; D is unresolved. The V and J ends lost 5 bases and 7 bases respectively, with 18 bases between them. The CDR3 is made up of 13 amino acids. The germline V gene has CDR1 DFQATT and CDR2 SNEGSKA (reference sequence). In DNA, the CDR3 is TGCAGTGCTTATCAGCTATCCCCCAATGAGCAGTACTTC. Translated: CSAYQLSPNEQYF.

The DNA for the CDR3 is TGTGCCAGCAGGCCTAGCGGGGGGGAAATAGATACGCAGTATTTT. Residues: CASRPSGGEIDTQYF. The chain couples TRBV28 to TRBJ2-3, with 12 positions matching TRBD2. This CDR3 is 15 amino acids long. Germline-derived CDR1 and CDR2 are MDHEN and SYDVKM. The V gene end was trimmed by 6 bases and the J gene end by 5 bases; junction bases not matched to a gene: 6.

This rearrangement joins TRBV29-1 to TRBJ1-2; 10 nucleotides line up with TRBD1. Germline CDR1 and CDR2: SQVTM and ANQGSEA. There are 13 residues in the CDR3. Trimming cost V 5 bases and J 9 bases; bases outside gene matches: 9. CDR3 residues: CSVRTGGLGSYTF. CDR3 in DNA: TGCAGCGTTCGGACAGGGGGTCTCGGTAGCTACACCTTC.

This clonotype was seen ten or more times. The rearrangement links TRBV3-1 to TRBJ2-1, with D possibly being TRBD2 (5 bases). The CDR3 is 13 amino acids. Germline V CDR1 and CDR2: LGHDT, YNNKEL (reference sequence). The germline V and J ends were trimmed by 5 bases and 3 bases, with 8 bases remaining between them. CDR3 DNA: TGTGCCAGCAGCAACACTAGCTACAATGAGCAGTTCTTC. It is translated as CASSNTSYNEQFF.

The rearrangement links TRBV7-6 to TRBJ2-7; D remains unclear. V dropped 5 bases and J dropped 5 bases, with 13 bases sitting between them. CDR3 length equals 13 residues. The germline CDR1 and CDR2 sequences are SGHVS and FNYEAQ. The CDR3 sequence: CASSPSWIDEQYF. CDR3 coding DNA: TGTGCCAGCAGCCCCTCGTGGATAGACGAGCAGTACTTC.

The sample holds a few counts of this clonotype. This chain joins TRBV6-5 and TRBJ2-7, with 9 bases lining up with TRBD1. Germline V gene sequence: CDR1 MNHEY, CDR2 SVGAGI. This CDR3 comprises 17 residues. V trimming: 0 bases; J trimming: 7 bases; junction bases outside the gene matches: 13. CDR3 nucleotide sequence: TGTGCCAGCAGTTACTCGAGGGGACAGGGTGCCCGGGGGGAGCAGTACTTC. Encoded protein: CASSYSRGQGARGEQYF.

This clonotype came up many times. The V call is TRBV7-9, the J call TRBJ2-5; D may be TRBD2 (5 bases). CDR3 length: 12 amino acids. Trimming took off 6 bases at V and 5 bases at J, with 10 bases between the two ends. Germline V gives CDR1 SEHNR, CDR2 FQNEAQ (reference sequence). The CDR3 reads CASSGLGETQYF. The CDR3 DNA follows: TGTGCCAGCAGTGGACTTGGGGAGACCCAGTACTTC.

The rearrangement joins TRBV7-3 to TRBJ2-4; 7 bases fit TRBD1. The DNA matches TRBJ2-7 better at its end, which makes the J call doubtful. The CDR3 has 15 residues. Germline V CDR1 and CDR2: SGHTA, FQGTGA. Written as DNA, the CDR3 is TGTGCCAGCAGCTTAGCCGGGACAGCATTCTACGAGCAGTACTTC. It yields the protein CASSLAGTAFYEQYF.

In its sample, this clonotype was seen a few times. The CDR3 reads CATSRDRAGQAIQYF. CDR3 DNA: TGTGCCACCAGCAGAGATCGGGCGGGCCAGGCCATTCAGTACTTC. The rearrangement uses TRBV15 and TRBJ2-4, with a weak D call TRBD2 (5 bases). V dropped 0 bases and J dropped 9 bases, with 15 bases sitting between them. The length of the CDR3 is 15 residues. Germline CDR1 and CDR2: LNHNV and YYDKDF (reference sequence).